This T cell receptor (beta chain) was profiled in a study of T cell responses to AZD1222 COVID-19 vaccine (dated by TCRdb to about 2021). With regard to the full study: A total of about 240 trial participants underwent TCR sequencing, of whom around 200 received two doses of AZD1222 and about 25 received two doses of the MenACWY control vaccine. Trial participants were enrolled by age into 18-55, 56-69 and 70-plus year subgroups, with roughly 150, 30 and 60 TCR-sequenced participants respectively. General conclusions and limits of the study: Only a handful of AZD1222 recipients were SARS-CoV-2 seropositive at baseline, limiting conclusions about previously exposed vaccinees. A significant rise in spike-specific TCR breadth and depth was observed after two AZD1222 doses relative to day 0 and relative to MenACWY recipients. Participants were mostly white British, with more females than males. The authors suggested clonal diversity may have been underestimated. Vaccine-associated CD4 TCRs spanned the whole spike protein, with dominant responses in regions 160-218 and 743-854. Reportedly, almost half of the unique spike-specific TCRs recognized epitopes lying outside the regions that are mutated in the B.1.351 and B.1.1.7 variants. In the small 56-69-year group, the increase in depth fell short of significance, most likely because of low power. Because no samples from the day 14 peak response were available, repertoires could be characterized only after the peak T cell response.

Explained via the paper, the time point label denotes: about 28 days (+/-7) after the second vaccine dose. Because spike-specific TCR depth and breadth did not differ between the two schedules, AZD1222 recipients who got a second dose at roughly 4 weeks were pooled with those who got a second dose at roughly 12 weeks. Samples from vaccinated people were obtained from the UK trials COV001 and COV002, which included a single-blind randomized controlled phase 2/3 trial of AZD1222 (ChAdOx1 nCoV-19) in healthy adults. For TCRbeta chain sequencing, PBMC samples were collected from trial participants at day 0 and at day 28 after the second dose. Looking up the germline V gene yields CDR1 SGHTA and CDR2 FQGNSA. V gives up 4 bases and J gives up 0 bases, and the segment between their germline ends measures 9 bases. From its cysteine to its phenylalanine, the CDR3 spans 15 amino acids. The kept DNA is CDR3 alone, 45 bases in frame from the first base.

Worth noting for this clone: No cognate antigen has been identified for it. Per-base qualities were not stored, and no clone one base away is much larger.

The CDR3 regions of human TCRbeta chains were subjected to immunosequencing. Per the authors' processing: Repertoire TCRs were checked for matches against a reference library of SARS-CoV-2-specific TCRs that had been generated using the MIRA antigen-specificity platform. Breadth was defined as the fraction of unique TCRs that were SARS-CoV-2-associated. Depth was defined as the fraction of total T cells that were SARS-CoV-2-associated. Using the MIRA data, each spike-specific TCR was assigned both to the spike region to which the TCR was reactive and to a CD4 or CD8 class. Log10-transformed breadth and depth values were compared by one-way ANOVA with Sidak's multiple comparisons tests. In its TCRdb copy, this immuneACCESS table keeps in-frame sequences only and misses some clones. Where compared with another copy, unresolved V genes explain less than half of these, and the others have no known cause. V, J and clone size reflect that table, while D and trimming were determined from the DNA. For this sample the table gives some 15,000 clones, of which about 87% were detected only once. Just under 3% of the sample is held by the ten biggest clonotypes.

The sample in question was peripheral blood, obtained 28 days after the second AZD1222 dose. The source is an adult who received the AZD1222 COVID-19 vaccine. The sequence is built from TRBV7-2 and TRBJ2-2, with the D gene too uncertain to name. In nucleotides, the sequence is TGTGCCAGCAGCTGGCTACCTACGAACACCGGGGAGCTGTTTTTT. It encodes CASSWLPTNTGELFF.